These 19 T cell receptor beta chains came from one sample sequenced in a study of cytomegalovirus exposure and HLA in healthy donors. Use of 60 Vbeta and 13 Jbeta primers characterized the PCR. The protocol was immunoSEQ multiplex PCR, while the TCRdb copy is restricted to in-frame clones and leaves out a portion. The sample shows 150,000 or so clones, about 74% of them seen only once. What was sequenced was PBMCs. The receptors originated from a male donor in good health and CMV-seronegative.

The chain recombines TRBV5-1 with TRBJ2-1; D unresolved. The CDR3 length is 15 residues. Germline V CDR1 and CDR2: SGHRS, YFSETQ. With 1 base removed from V and 8 bases from J, the gap between germline ends came to 16 bases. CDR3 nucleotide sequence: TGCGCCAGCAGCTTGTCAAGCCGGAGAGGTGATGAGCAGTTCTTC. This translates into CASSLSSRRGDEQFF.

Notes on this clone: At one end the junction does not follow the germline gene, possibly because of a read error. As DNA, the CDR3 is TGTGCCAGCCCCGGGAGTATGGAAGAAACCCAGTACTTC. Translated, it gives CASPGSMEETQYF. This chain uses TRBV27 with TRBJ2-5; tentatively, D is TRBD2 (6 bases). Germline assignment: CDR1 MNHEY and CDR2 SMNVEV (reference sequence). This CDR3 is 13 amino acids long.

The J gene is TRBJ1-1, the V gene TRBV2, with TRBD1 as a possible D gene (5 bases). This CDR3 is built from 10 residues. CDR1 is SNHLY and CDR2 is FYNNEI in the germline V gene. The V gene lost 9 bases and the J gene lost 5 bases, with 7 bases spanning the gap. Here the CDR3 reads CARQGTEAFF. CDR3 coding DNA: TGTGCCAGGCAGGGTACTGAAGCTTTCTTT.

This chain uses TRBV5-6 with TRBJ1-1; a possible D gene is TRBD1 (5 bases). CDR3 length equals 15 residues. V was pared by 4 bases and J by 2 bases, with 15 bases between. CDR1 is SGHDT, CDR2 YYEEEE, per germline. The CDR3 region is CASSGAGRANTEAFF. CDR3 DNA sequence: TGTGCCAGCAGCGGAGCAGGGAGGGCTAACACTGAAGCTTTCTTT. Using reference TRBV5-6 and TRBJ1-1 for the parts outside the CDR3, the full variable domain is DAGVTQSPTHLIKTRGQQVTLRCSPKSGHDTVSWYQQALGQGPQFIFQYYEEEERQRGNFPDRFSGHQFPNYSSELNVNALLLGDSALYLCASSGAGRANTEAFFGQGTRLTVV.

The chain combines TRBV19 with TRBJ2-7; tentatively, D is TRBD1 (6 bases). The V gene lost 3 bases and the J gene lost 3 bases, with 9 bases spanning the gap. Per germline, CDR1 LNHDA and CDR2 SQIVND (reference sequence). This CDR3 has 13 residues. CDR3 in DNA: TGTGCCAGTAGTATCGGGGACATCTACGAGCAGTACTTC. Translation: CASSIGDIYEQYF.

The genes are TRBV6-5 and TRBJ1-5; D may be TRBD1 (5 bases). CDR1 is MNHEY and CDR2 is SVGAGI in the germline V gene. The CDR3 spans 13 residues. V was clipped by 6 bases and J by 7 bases, with 13 bases between them. The CDR3 sequence is CASRREGHQPQHF. The CDR3 DNA follows: TGTGCCAGCAGGCGGGAAGGACACCAGCCCCAGCATTTT.

The CDR3 sequence: CASSEEDSLYEQYF. CDR3 DNA sequence: TGTGCCAGCAGTGAGGAGGACAGCCTCTACGAGCAGTACTTC. The chain recombines TRBV6-5 with TRBJ2-7; TRBD1 might be the D (6 bases). Germline lookup yields CDR1 MNHEY and CDR2 SVGAGI. The CDR3 is 14 amino acids. The ends were cut back, 5 bases at V and 3 bases at J, with 14 bases in the middle.

This sequence joins TRBV7-9 and TRBJ2-7; 7 bases align to TRBD1. The length of the CDR3 is 14 residues. The V gene's germline CDR1 is SEHNR and CDR2 FQNEAQ (reference sequence). V lost 3 bases, J lost 6 bases, and 8 bases stayed unmatched. DNA for the CDR3: TGTGCCAGCAGCTTGACAGGGTCCAGCGGCGAGCAGTACTTC. The encoded protein is CASSLTGSSGEQYF.

This clone was recorded a few times. This chain links TRBV19 with TRBJ2-1; 8 bases match TRBD2. This CDR3 region has 21 residues. V lost 1 base, J lost 3 bases, and 20 bases stayed unmatched. The V gene's germline CDR1 is LNHDA and CDR2 SQIVND (reference sequence). CDR3 loop: CASSIVRFNPGGRRDYNEQFF. The CDR3 DNA sequence: TGTGCCAGTAGTATAGTTCGTTTCAATCCTGGCGGGAGGAGAGACTACAATGAGCAGTTCTTC.

Comments on this clone: This sample includes further DNA sequences coding for the same CDR3. The chain carries TRBV7-2 and TRBJ2-7; 11 bases fit TRBD2. Trimming cost V 1 base and J 2 bases; bases outside gene matches: 1. Germline V gives CDR1 SGHTA, CDR2 FQGNSA. The CDR3 runs 15 residues. Here the CDR3 DNA reads TGTGCCAGCAGCTTAGTAGCGGGGGGGCCCTACGAGCAGTACTTC. Protein: CASSLVAGGPYEQYF.

V and J are TRBV28 and TRBJ2-7; 8 bases match TRBD1. Losses at the gene ends were 2 bases for V and 3 bases for J; bases not matched to a gene: 3. Germline-derived CDR1 and CDR2 are MDHEN and SYDVKM. This CDR3 is built from 14 residues. CDR3 DNA: TGTGCCAGCAGTTTACGAACAGGGGGCTACGAGCAGTACTTC. Translation gives CASSLRTGGYEQYF.

This chain joins TRBV7-2 and TRBJ2-5; the match to TRBD1 covers 9 bases. The end of the DNA aligns better with TRBJ2-7, so the J call may be wrong. Per germline, CDR1 SGHTA and CDR2 FQGNSA. This CDR3 has 14 amino acids. The CDR3 DNA sequence: TGTGCCAGCAGAACACAGGGGGCAAGTAGCGAGCAGTACTTC. It is translated as CASRTQGASSEQYF.

The genes are TRBV7-9 and TRBJ2-3, with 8 bases matching TRBD1. Germline values: CDR1 SEHNR, CDR2 FQNEAQ (reference sequence). V lost 1 base, J lost 4 bases, and 7 bases stayed unmatched. The CDR3 runs to 16 residues. The CDR3 spells CASSLGVTGVSDTQYF. The DNA for the CDR3 is TGTGCCAGCAGCTTAGGAGTGACAGGGGTGTCAGATACGCAGTATTTT.

This chain uses TRBV5-6 with TRBJ1-6; 8 positions match TRBD1. Trimming took 4 bases from V and 7 from J; bases not matched to a gene: 7. There are 15 residues in the CDR3. Germline V gene sequence: CDR1 SGHDT, CDR2 YYEEEE. As DNA, the CDR3 is TGTGCCAGCAGCCGGCGGACAGGGTCGAATTCACCCCTCCACTTT. It yields the protein CASSRRTGSNSPLHF.

This sequence joins TRBV7-8 and TRBJ2-5; TRBD1 matches at 10 bases. Germline V gene sequence: CDR1 SGHVS, CDR2 FQNEAQ. This CDR3 spans 16 amino acids. V was clipped by 5 bases and J by 2 bases; unmatched bases: 8. This chain's CDR3 is CASSRTGQGIQETQYF. As DNA, the CDR3 is TGTGCCAGCAGCCGAACGGGACAGGGGATACAAGAGACCCAGTACTTC.

The J gene is TRBJ1-4, the V gene TRBV6-1; weak D call: TRBD1 (5 bases). CDR1 is MNHNS and CDR2 is SASEGT in the germline V gene. Trimming removed 2 bases at V and 7 bases at J, with 14 bases between. The CDR3 consists of 15 residues. CDR3 amino acids: CASSELVGLGEKLFF. CDR3 nucleotides: TGTGCCAGCAGTGAATTAGTGGGGCTGGGTGAAAAACTGTTTTTT.

This clone has just one count. This chain uses TRBV9 with TRBJ2-1; 8 bases map to TRBD1. V lost 4 bases to trimming and J lost 3 bases; unmatched junction nucleotides: 6. This CDR3 has 15 amino acids. Germline CDR1 and CDR2: SGDLS and YYNGEE. CDR3 DNA sequence: TGTGCCAGCAGCACAACCGGGACAGGCTACAATGAGCAGTTCTTC. Its protein product is CASSTTGTGYNEQFF.

The V gene is TRBV10-3, the J gene TRBJ1-1; 10 positions agree with TRBD1. In germline, CDR1 is ENHRY, CDR2 SYGVKD. The ends lost 4 bases at V and 3 bases at J; junction bases unmatched: 5. The CDR3 is 15 residues long. CDR3 protein: CAISGQGARDTEAFF. The DNA of the CDR3 is TGTGCCATCAGTGGACAGGGGGCGAGGGACACTGAAGCTTTCTTT.

The chain has TRBV4-1 and TRBJ2-1; a weak D match, TRBD2 (5 bases). Germline V lookup: CDR1 MGHRA, CDR2 YSYEKL. With 0 bases removed from V and 5 bases from J, the gap between germline ends came to 17 bases. The CDR3 length is 17 residues. The CDR3 is CASSQDGRGRGHNEQFF. As DNA, the CDR3 is TGCGCCAGCAGCCAAGATGGCAGAGGGCGTGGGCACAATGAGCAGTTCTTC.